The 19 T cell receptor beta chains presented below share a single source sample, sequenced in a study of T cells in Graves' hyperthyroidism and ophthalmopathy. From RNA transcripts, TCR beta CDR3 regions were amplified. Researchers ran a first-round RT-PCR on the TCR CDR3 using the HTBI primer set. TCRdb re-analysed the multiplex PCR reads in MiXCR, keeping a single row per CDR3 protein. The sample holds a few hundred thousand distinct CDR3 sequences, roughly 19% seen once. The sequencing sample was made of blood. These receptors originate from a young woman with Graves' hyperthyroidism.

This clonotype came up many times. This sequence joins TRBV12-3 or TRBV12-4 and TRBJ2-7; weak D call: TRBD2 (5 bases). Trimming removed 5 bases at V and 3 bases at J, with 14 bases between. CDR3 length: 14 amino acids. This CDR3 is CASSLTGTSYEQYF. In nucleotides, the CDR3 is TGTGCCAGCAGTCTCACGGGAACCAGCTACGAGCAGTACTTC.

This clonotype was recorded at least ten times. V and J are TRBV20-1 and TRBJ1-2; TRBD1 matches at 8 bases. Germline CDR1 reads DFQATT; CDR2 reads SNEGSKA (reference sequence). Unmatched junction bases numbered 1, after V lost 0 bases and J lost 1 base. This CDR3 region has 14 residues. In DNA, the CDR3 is TGCAGTGCTAGAGATGACAGGGGTAACTATGGCTACACCTTC. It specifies CSARDDRGNYGYTF.

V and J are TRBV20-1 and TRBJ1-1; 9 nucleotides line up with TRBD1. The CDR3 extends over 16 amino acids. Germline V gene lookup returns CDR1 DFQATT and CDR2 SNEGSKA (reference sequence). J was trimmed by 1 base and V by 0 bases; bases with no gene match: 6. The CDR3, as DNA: TGCAGTGCTAGAGAGGCGGGACAGGGAGGGAACACTGAAGCTTTCTTT. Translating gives CSAREAGQGGNTEAFF.

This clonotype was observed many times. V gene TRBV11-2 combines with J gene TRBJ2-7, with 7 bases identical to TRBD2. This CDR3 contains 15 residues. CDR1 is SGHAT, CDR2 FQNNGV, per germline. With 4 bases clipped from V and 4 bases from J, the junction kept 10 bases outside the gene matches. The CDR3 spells CASSSYRGDRYEQYF. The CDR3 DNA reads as TGTGCCAGCAGCTCGTATCGGGGGGATAGGTACGAGCAGTACTTC.

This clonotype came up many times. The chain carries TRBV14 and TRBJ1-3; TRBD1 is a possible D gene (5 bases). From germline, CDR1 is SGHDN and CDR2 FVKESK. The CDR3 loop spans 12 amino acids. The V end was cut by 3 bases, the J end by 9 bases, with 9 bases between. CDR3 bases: TGTGCCAGCAGCCAGGGGCTCACCACCATATATTTT. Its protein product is CASSQGLTTIYF.

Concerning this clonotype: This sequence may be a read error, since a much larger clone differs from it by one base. CDR3 nucleotide sequence: TGTGCCAGCAGCCAAGACAGGGGACGCTACGGGCAGTACTTC. It specifies CASSQDRGRYGQYF. The V gene is TRBV7-8, the J gene TRBJ2-7; 8 bases are a match to TRBD1. The germline V gene encodes CDR1 SGHVS and CDR2 FQNEAQ. The CDR3 sequence is 14 residues long. The full variable domain, its missing parts supplied by reference TRBV7-8 and TRBJ2-7, is GAGVSQSPRYKVAKRGQDVALRCDPISGHVSLFWYQQALGQGPEFLTYFQNEAQLDKSGLPSDRFFAERPEGSVSTLKIQRTQQEDSAVYLCASSQDRGRYGQYFGPGTRLTVT.

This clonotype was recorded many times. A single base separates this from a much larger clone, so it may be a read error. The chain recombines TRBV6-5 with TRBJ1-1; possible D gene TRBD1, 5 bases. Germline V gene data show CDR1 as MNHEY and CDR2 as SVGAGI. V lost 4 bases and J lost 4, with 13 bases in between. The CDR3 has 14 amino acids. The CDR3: CASSCRRGTTEAFF. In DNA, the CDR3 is TGTGCCAGCAGTTGCCGTCGGGGGACCACTGAAGCTTTCTTT.

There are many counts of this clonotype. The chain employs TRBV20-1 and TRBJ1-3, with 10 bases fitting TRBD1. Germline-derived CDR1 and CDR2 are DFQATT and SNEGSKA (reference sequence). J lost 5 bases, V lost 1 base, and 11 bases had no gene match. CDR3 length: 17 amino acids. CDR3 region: CSARGTSRDRGRNTIYF. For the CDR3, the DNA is TGCAGTGCTAGAGGCACTTCCCGGGACAGGGGAAGAAACACCATATATTTT.

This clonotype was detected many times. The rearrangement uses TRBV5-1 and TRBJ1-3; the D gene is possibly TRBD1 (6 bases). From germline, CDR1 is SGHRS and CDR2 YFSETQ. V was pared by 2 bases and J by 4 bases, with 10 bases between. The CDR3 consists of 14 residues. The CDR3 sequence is CASSFGGQGNTIYF. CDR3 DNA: TGCGCCAGCAGCTTCGGGGGGCAAGGAAACACCATATATTTT.

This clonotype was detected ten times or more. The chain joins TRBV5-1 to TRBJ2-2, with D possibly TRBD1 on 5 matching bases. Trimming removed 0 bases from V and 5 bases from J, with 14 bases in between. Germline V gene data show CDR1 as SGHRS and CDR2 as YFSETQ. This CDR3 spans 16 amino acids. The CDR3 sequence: CASSLGSAGRTGELFF. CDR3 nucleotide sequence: TGCGCCAGCAGCTTGGGATCGGCAGGGCGAACCGGGGAGCTGTTTTTT.

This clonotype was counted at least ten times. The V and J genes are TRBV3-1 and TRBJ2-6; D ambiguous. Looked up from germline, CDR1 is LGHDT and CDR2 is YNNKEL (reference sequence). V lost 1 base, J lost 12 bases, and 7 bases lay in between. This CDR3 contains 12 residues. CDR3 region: CASSQGSGVLTF. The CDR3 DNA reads TGTGCCAGCAGCCAAGGGTCCGGCGTCCTGACTTTC.

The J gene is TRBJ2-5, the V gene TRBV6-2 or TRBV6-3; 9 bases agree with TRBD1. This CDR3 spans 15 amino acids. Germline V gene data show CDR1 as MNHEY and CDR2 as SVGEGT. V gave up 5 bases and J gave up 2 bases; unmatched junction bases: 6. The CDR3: CASSEGTGWQETQYF. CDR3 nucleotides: TGTGCCAGCAGTGAGGGGACAGGGTGGCAAGAGACCCAGTACTTC.

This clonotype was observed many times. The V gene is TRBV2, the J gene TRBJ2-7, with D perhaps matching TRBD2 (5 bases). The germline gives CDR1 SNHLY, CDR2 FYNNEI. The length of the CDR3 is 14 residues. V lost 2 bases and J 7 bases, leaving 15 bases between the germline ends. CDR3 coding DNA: TGTGCCAGCAGTGAAAACTCTAGCATGAGGGAGCAGTACTTC. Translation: CASSENSSMREQYF. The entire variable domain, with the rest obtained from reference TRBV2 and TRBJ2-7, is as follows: EPEVTQTPSHQVTQMGQEVILRCVPISNHLYFYWYRQILGQKVEFLVSFYNNEISEKSEIFDDQFSVERPDGSNFTLKIRSTKLEDSAMYFCASSENSSMREQYFGPGTRLTVT.

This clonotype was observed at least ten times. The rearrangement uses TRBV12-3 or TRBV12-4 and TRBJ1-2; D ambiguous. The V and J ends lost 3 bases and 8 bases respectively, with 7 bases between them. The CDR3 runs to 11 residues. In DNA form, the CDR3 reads TGTGCCAGCAGTTTCAGGTGGGGCTACACCTTC. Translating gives CASSFRWGYTF.

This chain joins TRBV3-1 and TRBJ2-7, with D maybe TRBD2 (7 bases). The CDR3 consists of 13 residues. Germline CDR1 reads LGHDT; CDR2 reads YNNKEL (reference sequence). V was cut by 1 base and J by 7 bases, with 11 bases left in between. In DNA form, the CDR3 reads TGTGCCAGCAGCCAAGGGAGGGGGGGAGAGCAGTACTTC. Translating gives CASSQGRGGEQYF.

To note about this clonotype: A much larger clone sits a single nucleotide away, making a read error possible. CDR3 sequence reads: CARSSRGSSYEQYF. In DNA form, the CDR3 reads TGTGCCCGCAGCTCGCGGGGTTCCTCCTACGAGCAGTACTTC. The V call is TRBV5-4, the J call TRBJ2-7; maybe TRBD2 (6 bases). The germline V gene has CDR1 SGHNT and CDR2 YYREEE (reference sequence). The CDR3 is made up of 14 amino acids.

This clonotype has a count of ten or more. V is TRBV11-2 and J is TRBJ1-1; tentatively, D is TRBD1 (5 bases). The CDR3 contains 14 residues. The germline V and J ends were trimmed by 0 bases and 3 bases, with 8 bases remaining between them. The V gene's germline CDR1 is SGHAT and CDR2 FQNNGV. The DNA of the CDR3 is TGTGCCAGCAGCTTAGAGGGGGAACACACTGAAGCTTTCTTT. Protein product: CASSLEGEHTEAFF.

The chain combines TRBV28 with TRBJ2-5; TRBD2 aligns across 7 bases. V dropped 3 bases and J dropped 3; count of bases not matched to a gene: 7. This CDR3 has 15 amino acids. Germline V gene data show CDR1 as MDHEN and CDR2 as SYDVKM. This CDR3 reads CASSLGGRGEETQYF. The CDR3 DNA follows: TGTGCCAGCAGTTTGGGGGGGAGGGGAGAAGAGACCCAGTACTTC.

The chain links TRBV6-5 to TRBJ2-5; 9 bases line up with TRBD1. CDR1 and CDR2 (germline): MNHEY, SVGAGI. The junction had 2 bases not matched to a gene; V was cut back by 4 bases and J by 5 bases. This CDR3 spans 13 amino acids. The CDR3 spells CASSFDRGETQYF. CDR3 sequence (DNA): TGTGCCAGCAGTTTCGACAGGGGGGAGACCCAGTACTTC.